Listed below are T cell receptor beta chains from one sample, sequenced in a study of blood T cells in healthy people across ages. TCRdb independently ran MiXCR on the 5' RACE reads; one entry per CDR3 protein. The repertoire holds approximately 1.5 million distinct CDR3 sequences, about 31% seen once, with about 11% in the top ten. The sample comprised blood. These receptors originate from a woman aged 30 to 39 in good health. The CDR3 runs from the conserved cysteine through the conserved F or W. D genes are given only for firm matches. Clone size is not always given. Where it is, it says once, few, many or a class for expanded clones.

d_call j_call v_call clone_size cdr3_nt cdr3_aa
- TRBJ2-5 TRBV18 many TGTGCCAGCTCACCATCTGCGACTCCTGGGGAGACCCAGTACTTC CASSPSATPGETQYF
TRBD2 TRBJ2-3 TRBV2 - TGTGCCAGCAGTGCTAGGGCTAGCGGGGGCACAGATACGCAGTATTTT CASSARASGGTDTQYF
TRBD2 TRBJ2-3 TRBV5-1 few TGCGCCAGCAGCTCTAGCGGGAGTTGGGATACGCAGTATTTT CASSSSGSWDTQYF
- TRBJ1-2 TRBV15 few TGTGCCACCAGCAGAGATCTGTATGGAGCGTCTGGCTACACCTTC CATSRDLYGASGYTF
TRBD2 TRBJ2-1 TRBV7-3 few TGTGCCAGCAGTTTAAACCCGCGGGGAGGGGAGCAGTTCTTC CASSLNPRGGEQFF
- TRBJ2-5 TRBV11-2 - TGTGCCAGCAGCTTACGGGGACCTTCGAGGGAGACCCAGTACTTC CASSLRGPSRETQYF
- TRBJ2-1 TRBV3-1 - TGTGCCAGCCCTTTTCCCAGATACAATGAGCAGTTCTTC CASPFPRYNEQFF
- TRBJ2-1 TRBV6-2/TRBV6-3 few TGTGCCAGCAGTTACTCGGTCGTAGAAATGGCCTACAATGAGCAGTTCTTC CASSYSVVEMAYNEQFF
TRBD2 TRBJ2-7 TRBV5-1 - TGCGCCAGCAGCGCCGGTCTAGCGGAAACCTACAATGAGCAGTACTTC CASSAGLAETYNEQYF
- TRBJ2-2 TRBV20-1 - TGCAGTGCTAAGGCCTCAGAGAACACCGGGGAGCTGTTTTTT CSAKASENTGELFF
TRBD2 TRBJ2-5 TRBV7-2 - TGTGCCAGCAGTTTTTCCCTAGCGGGAGGAGAGACCCAGTACTTC CASSFSLAGGETQYF
TRBD2 TRBJ2-1 TRBV2 few TGTGCCAGCAGTATAGCGGGAGTTAGCTACCGGAGCTCCTACAATGAGCAGTTCTTC CASSIAGVSYRSSYNEQFF
TRBD2 TRBJ2-1 TRBV7-9 - TGTGCCAGCAGTCCCCGGCGGGGGACTGAGCAGTTCTTC CASSPRRGTEQFF
- TRBJ1-2 TRBV9 - TGTGCCAGCAGCGCCTTAAGGGTTGCTAACTATGGCTACACCTTC CASSALRVANYGYTF
- TRBJ2-5 TRBV4-1 many TGCGCCAGCAGCCAAGGGTTACAAGAGACCCAGTACTTC CASSQGLQETQYF
- TRBJ2-3 TRBV6-4 many TGTGCCAGCAGTGATTCTAACACAGATACGCAGTATTTT CASSDSNTDTQYF
- TRBJ2-7 TRBV10-3 few TGTGCCATCAGTGGGGGGGTAAACGCTTTCTACGAGCAGTACTTC CAISGGVNAFYEQYF
TRBD2 TRBJ2-3 TRBV5-1 - TGCGCCAGCAGCGCGTCTAGCGGGAGGAGCACAGATACGCAGTATTTT CASSASSGRSTDTQYF
TRBD1 TRBJ1-2 TRBV15 - TGTGCCACCAGCAGAGGAAGGGGACAGGGGGCCAACACCTTC CATSRGRGQGANTF
- TRBJ2-1 TRBV19 - TGTGTCAGTAGTGTAATGGGTGATGAGCAGTTCTTC CVSSVMGDEQFF
TRBD1 TRBJ1-2 TRBV4-1 - TGCGCCAGCAGCCATGGGGGACAGGGCGACTATGGCTACACCTTC CASSHGGQGDYGYTF
- TRBJ2-1 TRBV20-1 few TGCAGTGCTAGAGATACGAGGAAACGGAATGAGCAGTTCTTC CSARDTRKRNEQFF
- TRBJ1-2 TRBV4-1 few TGCGCCAGCAGCCAAGTCGGGAGGGAGGGGTATTTTACGAACTATGGCTACACCTTC CASSQVGREGYFTNYGYTF
- TRBJ1-1 TRBV7-9 - TGTGCCAGCAGCTTAGGGCGGGGGGGAAAGGCTGAAGCTTTCTTT CASSLGRGGKAEAFF
- TRBJ2-4 TRBV2 once TGTGCCAGCAGTGCCTCACTAGGTTTAGCCAAAAACATTCAGTACTTC CASSASLGLAKNIQYF
TRBD2 TRBJ2-1 TRBV28 - TGTGCCAGCAGTTTATCAGGGGAGAGACTAGCGGGAGCCTACAATGAGCAGTTCTTC CASSLSGERLAGAYNEQFF
- TRBJ2-5 TRBV3-1 once TGTGCCCAGCAGCTGGAAGAGACCCAGTACTTC CAQQLEETQYF
- TRBJ2-1 TRBV7-8 - TGTGCCAGCACCCCTCCGGGGGCCTGGGAGCAGTTCTTC CASTPPGAWEQFF
- TRBJ1-1 TRBV12-3/TRBV12-4 - TGTGCCAGCAGTTTAAACGGGGGGCGAACTGAAGCTTTCTTT CASSLNGGRTEAFF
- TRBJ2-2 TRBV20-1 - TGCAGTGCTAGGAGCCGGGATGCGAACACCGGGGAGCTGTTTTTT CSARSRDANTGELFF
- TRBJ2-7 TRBV6-5 few TGTGCCAGCAGTTACTCGGGCAGCCGAGCCCAAAACGAGCAGTACTTC CASSYSGSRAQNEQYF
TRBD1 TRBJ1-2 TRBV12-3/TRBV12-4 few TGTGCCAGCAGTGTTACGGGACAGGGGTTTTGGGGCTACACCTTC CASSVTGQGFWGYTF
- TRBJ2-5 TRBV7-9 once TGTGCCAGCAGCTTAGGAGGGGGACGGAGAGAGTCCCAGTACTTC CASSLGGGRRESQYF
TRBD2 TRBJ2-1 TRBV9 - TGTGCCAGCAGCCCCCGTGAAGCGGGAGGGCCGGCTGAGCAGTTCTTC CASSPREAGGPAEQFF
- TRBJ2-7 TRBV29-1 many TGCAGCGCCGAAGGTGGGACTGAACCCTACGAGCAGTACTTC CSAEGGTEPYEQYF
TRBD2 TRBJ2-7 TRBV3-1 few TGTGCCAGCAGCCAAGAATACGGACTAGCGGGGGCAGCCTACGAGCAGTACTTC CASSQEYGLAGAAYEQYF
- TRBJ1-2 TRBV4-1 - TGCGCCAGCAGCCTACGGGCTACTATTCGGGACATTAAGAGGGGCTACACCTTC CASSLRATIRDIKRGYTF
- TRBJ2-1 TRBV5-6 - TGTGCCAGCAGCTTGGTAGGAAGTCGGTGCAATGAGCAGTTCTTC CASSLVGSRCNEQFF
TRBD2 TRBJ2-3 TRBV6-2/TRBV6-3 - TGTGCCAGCATGCCTAGCGGGGGAGATACGCAGTATTTT CASMPSGGDTQYF
TRBD1 TRBJ2-5 TRBV5-1 few TGCGCCAGCAGCTTGGACAGGGGCATGTACCAAGAGACCCAGTACTTC CASSLDRGMYQETQYF
- TRBJ1-2 TRBV3-1 - TGTGCCAGCAGCCAAGGGGGTCGGAACTATGGCTACACCTTC CASSQGGRNYGYTF
TRBD1 TRBJ2-1 TRBV5-6 - TGTGCCAACAGATCTACAGGGGGCATGGTGGATGAGCAGTTCTTC CANRSTGGMVDEQFF
- TRBJ1-1 TRBV20-1 once TGCAGTGCTAGAGACAGGGGATTTACTGAAGCTTTCTTT CSARDRGFTEAFF
- TRBJ1-2 TRBV12-3/TRBV12-4 many TGTGCCAGCAGTTCAGGGAACTATGGCTACACCTTC CASSSGNYGYTF
TRBD1 TRBJ2-1 TRBV28 - TGTGCCAGCAGGGGGGGACAGGGGGGCAATGAGCAGTTCTTC CASRGGQGGNEQFF
- TRBJ2-7 TRBV21-1 - TGTGCCAGCAGCAAATGTCCGCGAGAACAGACATACGAGCAGTACTTC CASSKCPREQTYEQYF
- TRBJ2-7 TRBV27 - TGTGCCAGCAGTTTAAACGGGAAACTAGCAAAAGACGAGCAGTACTTC CASSLNGKLAKDEQYF
TRBD2 TRBJ2-5 TRBV20-1 few TGCAGTGCTAGAGGGGAGGGGGCTAGCGGGGGGCACCAAGAGACCCAGTACTTC CSARGEGASGGHQETQYF
TRBD1 TRBJ1-2 TRBV12-3/TRBV12-4 - TGTGCCGGCAGTTTAGTGGGGACAGCTGGCTACACCTTC CAGSLVGTAGYTF
- TRBJ2-3 TRBV7-2 - TGTGCCAGCAGCTTAGGGTCCCTAGCAGCGCAGTATTTT CASSLGSLAAQYF
TRBD2 TRBJ2-2 TRBV6-5 - TGTGCCTGCAGTTTCTTAGCGGGGACCGGGGAGCTGTTTTTT CACSFLAGTGELFF
- TRBJ1-2 TRBV21-1 once TGTGCCAGTGCCCTCTACTATGGCTACACCTTC CASALYYGYTF
TRBD1 TRBJ1-5 TRBV18 - TGTGCCAGCTCATCCGGGACAGGGATTAGCAATCAGCCCCAGCATTTT CASSSGTGISNQPQHF
- TRBJ2-7 TRBV15 few TGTGCCACCAGCGTAAACAGGGTTTCCTACGAGCAGTACTTC CATSVNRVSYEQYF
- TRBJ2-7 TRBV4-1 many TGCGCCAGCAGCCAAGCTCGGACATACGAGCAGTACTTC CASSQARTYEQYF
TRBD2 TRBJ2-5 TRBV5-1 - TGCGCCACCTCTTCGTCTAGCGGGGGGCAAGAGACCCAGTACTTC CATSSSSGGQETQYF